The 21 T cell receptor beta chains presented below share a single source sample, sequenced in a study of T-cell reconstitution after alpha-beta-depleted transplantation in children. Unique molecular identifiers featured in how the TCRbeta library was prepared. Using its own MiXCR run on the PCR reads, TCRdb lists one record per CDR3 protein. The sample includes about 180,000 distinct CDR3 sequences, over 8.5% of them seen just once. This sample comprised PBMCs, obtained before TCRalphabeta/CD19-depleted stem cell transplant. These receptors originate from a boy aged 2 to 10 with acute myeloid leukemia, due to receive a stem cell transplant.

Ten or more counts support this clonotype. Its ends do not fully match the called genes, so a read error is possible. The chain carries TRBV7-2 and TRBJ2-1, with 11 positions matching TRBD2. This CDR3 region has 15 residues. The germline V gene has CDR1 SGHTA and CDR2 FQGNSA. As DNA, the CDR3 is TGTGCCAGCAGCCTAGCGGGGGGAGGATGGAATGAGCAGTTCTTC. Amino acids: CASSLAGGGWNEQFF.

This clonotype was seen only a few times. The chain carries TRBV20-1 and TRBJ2-7, with 9 bases lining up with TRBD2. CDR1 is DFQATT and CDR2 is SNEGSKA in the germline V gene (reference sequence). V was clipped by 0 bases and J by 3 bases; unmatched bases: 6. The CDR3 consists of 15 residues. CDR3 protein: CSARDGVAGVYEQYF. The CDR3 nucleotides are TGCAGTGCTAGAGATGGGGTAGCGGGAGTCTACGAGCAGTACTTC.

This clonotype was recorded many times. The chain is built from TRBV5-1 and TRBJ2-5, with D tentatively TRBD1 (6 bases). This CDR3 is built from 14 residues. Trimming stripped 2 bases from V and 3 bases from J, with 11 bases between. The germline CDR1 and CDR2 sequences are SGHRS and YFSETQ. This CDR3 reads CASSFSTGEETQYF. CDR3 DNA sequence: TGCGCCAGCAGCTTCTCGACAGGTGAAGAGACCCAGTACTTC.

The table lists this clonotype with many counts. This chain links TRBV28 with TRBJ2-3, with D tentatively TRBD2 (6 bases). CDR3 length: 17 residues. Trimming cost V 7 bases and J 5 bases, with 25 bases left between them. Germline V CDR1 and CDR2: MDHEN, SYDVKM. CDR3 protein: CASTSLGLAGFGDTQYF. CDR3 DNA sequence: TGTGCCAGCACCTCTTTGGGATTGGCGGGGTTTGGAGATACGCAGTATTTT.

This clonotype was recorded many times. This chain joins TRBV11-2 and TRBJ2-2; TRBD1 agrees at 10 bases. The length of the CDR3 is 17 residues. From germline, CDR1 is SGHAT and CDR2 FQNNGV. J lost 7 bases, V lost 5 bases, and 13 bases had no gene match. CDR3 region: CASSNRSTGGGNGELFF. DNA for the CDR3: TGTGCCAGCAGCAACAGATCGACAGGGGGCGGAAACGGGGAGCTGTTTTTT.

This clonotype was recorded at least ten times. The chain uses TRBV5-1 and TRBJ2-7, with a tentative D call TRBD2 (6 bases). Between the trimmed V and J ends, which lost 4 bases and 2 bases, there was a span of 13 bases. This CDR3 is built from 14 residues. Germline V CDR1 and CDR2: SGHRS, YFSETQ. The CDR3 loop reads CASSGGIGAYEQYF. CDR3 nucleotides: TGCGCCAGCAGCGGCGGGATAGGCGCCTACGAGCAGTACTTC.

This clonotype occurred many times. The CDR3 DNA follows: TGCGCCAGCAGTGAGTTTTCTCATGAGCAGTTCTTC. The encoded protein is CASSEFSHEQFF. The rearrangement joins TRBV10-2 to TRBJ2-1; no clear D. The CDR3 totals 12 residues. V was clipped by 1 base and J by 8 bases, with 6 bases between them. Germline-derived CDR1 and CDR2 are WSHSY and SAAADI.

There are many counts of this clonotype. The chain links TRBV15 to TRBJ1-2; TRBD1 matches at 8 bases. From germline, CDR1 is LNHNV and CDR2 YYDKDF (reference sequence). With 5 bases clipped from V and 8 bases from J, the junction kept 10 bases outside the gene matches. This CDR3 contains 14 residues. CDR3: CATSSRDRRRGYTF. CDR3 bases: TGTGCCACCAGCTCCCGGGACAGGCGGCGAGGCTACACCTTC.

This clonotype was recorded many times. The rearrangement joins TRBV12-3 or TRBV12-4 to TRBJ2-1, with 8 bases matching TRBD2. After removal of 0 bases from V and 8 bases from J, the junction contained 9 bases not matched to a gene. This CDR3 has 16 residues. The CDR3 nucleotides are TGTGCCAGCAGTTTAGCGTTGGCGGGAGGTCTCTATGAGCAGTTCTTC. Translating gives CASSLALAGGLYEQFF.

Many counts were recorded for this clonotype. The chain couples TRBV4-1 to TRBJ2-1; weak D call: TRBD2 (5 bases). The germline gives CDR1 MGHRA, CDR2 YSYEKL. The CDR3 is 14 residues long. V lost 4 bases and J 0 bases, leaving 7 bases between the germline ends. The CDR3 region is CASSRAGSYNEQFF. Here the CDR3 DNA reads TGCGCCAGCAGCCGCGCGGGCTCCTACAATGAGCAGTTCTTC.

This clonotype was recorded many times. The V call is TRBV5-1, the J call TRBJ1-1; D call uncertain. In germline, CDR1 is SGHRS, CDR2 YFSETQ. V shed 4 bases and J shed 5 bases, with 12 bases lying between them. The CDR3 spans 13 residues. The CDR3 nucleotides read TGCGCCAGCAGCAACGGAGGAGTAACTGAAGCTTTCTTT. It is translated as CASSNGGVTEAFF. Based on the CDR3 plus reference TRBV5-1 and TRBJ1-1, the full variable domain is KAGVTQTPRYLIKTRGQQVTLSCSPISGHRSVSWYQQTPGQGLQFLFEYFSETQRNKGNFPGRFSGRQFSNSRSEMNVSTLELGDSALYLCASSNGGVTEAFFGQGTRLTVV.

This clonotype came up many times. The V gene is TRBV12-3 or TRBV12-4, the J gene TRBJ2-7; tentatively, D is TRBD1 (6 bases). This CDR3 contains 14 residues. V was shortened by 6 bases and J by 2 bases, with 14 bases between the two germline ends. The CDR3 DNA reads TGTGCCAGCAGCCCGGACAGTCCTCCCTACGAGCAGTACTTC. Amino acid sequence: CASSPDSPPYEQYF.

By share, this clonotype counts as medium-sized. The genes are TRBV28 and TRBJ1-2, with D unresolved. Germline CDR1 is MDHEN and CDR2 is SYDVKM. V lost 5 bases and J lost 5, with 9 bases in between. The CDR3 is 12 amino acids. The CDR3 coding sequence is TGTGCCAGCAGTGCCCAGCGGTATGGCTACACCTTC. Its translation: CASSAQRYGYTF.

This clonotype was recorded many times. The CDR3 bases are TGCGCCAGCAGCCAAGACCACGAGCAGTACTTC. It specifies CASSQDHEQYF. The rearrangement joins TRBV4-1 to TRBJ2-7, with D uncertain. The CDR3 covers 11 residues. Trimming removed 0 bases from V and 5 bases from J, with 2 bases in between. The germline V gene encodes CDR1 MGHRA and CDR2 YSYEKL.

This chain joins TRBV29-1 and TRBJ2-6; perhaps TRBD2 as D (6 bases). Germline V gene lookup returns CDR1 SQVTM and CDR2 ANQGSEA. V dropped 7 bases and J dropped 2 bases, with 18 bases sitting between them. The CDR3 runs 16 residues. In DNA, the CDR3 is TGCAGCGCTCTTTGGACGGGGGTTACTGGGGCCAACGTCCTGACTTTC. Its translation is CSALWTGVTGANVLTF.

This clonotype was observed at least ten times. CDR3: CASSLIFSGSSYNEQFF. CDR3 DNA sequence: TGCGCCAGCAGCCTAATCTTTAGCGGGAGCTCCTACAATGAGCAGTTCTTC. The rearrangement joins TRBV5-1 to TRBJ2-1; 9 bases align to TRBD2. This CDR3 region has 17 residues. The trim removed 4 bases at V and 0 bases at J, leaving 8 bases unmatched. Germline assignment: CDR1 SGHRS and CDR2 YFSETQ.

This clonotype was seen many times. The chain couples TRBV5-6 to TRBJ2-1, with D possibly called TRBD1 or TRBD2 (6 bases each). This CDR3 spans 15 amino acids. With 2 bases removed from V and 7 bases from J, the gap between germline ends came to 16 bases. Germline V lookup: CDR1 SGHDT, CDR2 YYEEEE. CDR3 bases: TGTGCCAGCAGCTTTGACGGCGGAGGGGGGAATGAGCAGTTCTTC. Its protein product is CASSFDGGGGNEQFF. Looking up the rest from reference TRBV5-6 and TRBJ2-1 gives the full variable domain: DAGVTQSPTHLIKTRGQQVTLRCSPKSGHDTVSWYQQALGQGPQFIFQYYEEEERQRGNFPDRFSGHQFPNYSSELNVNALLLGDSALYLCASSFDGGGGNEQFFGPGTRLTVL.

This clonotype came up many times. J is TRBJ1-2 and V is TRBV27; D perhaps matches TRBD1 (6 bases). The CDR3 is 17 amino acids. With 0 bases removed from V and 0 bases from J, the gap between germline ends came to 14 bases. Germline V gene lookup returns CDR1 MNHEY and CDR2 SMNVEV (reference sequence). The CDR3, as DNA: TGTGCCAGCAGTTTATCCCAGGGGTCAGGCTCTAACTATGGCTACACCTTC. This sequence encodes CASSLSQGSGSNYGYTF.

This clonotype came up a few times. The V and J genes are TRBV7-9 and TRBJ1-2; D gene unclear. The CDR3 spans 14 residues. Germline V gene lookup returns CDR1 SEHNR and CDR2 FQNEAQ (reference sequence). Trimming removed 5 bases at V and 8 bases at J, with 18 bases between. CDR3 DNA sequence: TGTGCCAGCAGCGCCCCTGCAGTGCAGAAGGGCTACACCTTC. It encodes CASSAPAVQKGYTF.

This clonotype has ten or more counts. The V call is TRBV10-3, the J call TRBJ1-3, with D maybe TRBD1 (5 bases). The CDR3 is made up of 16 amino acids. V lost 4 bases and J lost 4, with 17 bases in between. Per germline, CDR1 ENHRY and CDR2 SYGVKD. The CDR3 sequence is CAISGSGGAEGNTIYF. The CDR3 nucleotides read TGTGCCATCAGTGGAAGTGGAGGGGCAGAGGGAAACACCATATATTTT.

This clonotype was seen many times. This chain connects TRBV21-1 to TRBJ2-5; the D call in the table, TRBD1, was not verified against the DNA. TRBV21-1 is marked as a pseudogene. The length of the CDR3 is 15 residues. The CDR3 sequence: CASSSTGTGKETQYF. In nucleotides, the CDR3 is TGTGCCAGCAGCAGCACCGGGACAGGGAAAGAGACCCAGTACTTC.